The TCR beta chain described here comes from a study of T-cell reconstitution after alpha-beta-depleted transplantation in children. Study findings and constraints: Surviving recipient T cells and intrathymic progenitors accounted for some patients' high TCRbeta diversity at day 60. Several hundred expanded graft clones reportedly gave rise to the alpha-beta T cells present about two months after transplant. T-cell counts and diversity at one year post-transplant came mainly from newly produced T cells.

Details on this clonotype: The antigen is unknown.

Using unique molecular identifiers, the investigators prepared the TCRbeta library. A single record per CDR3 protein comes from TCRdb applying MiXCR to the PCR reads. The sample has 150,000 to 250,000 distinct CDR3 sequences; about 6% are singletons. The origin of this receptor is a girl less than two years old with combined immunodeficiency, due to receive a stem cell transplant. The sample here was PBMCs, taken before TCRalphabeta/CD19-depleted stem cell transplant.

DNA for the CDR3: TGTGCCAGCAGTTGGCCGGGACTAGCGGGGGGCGCCACAGATACGCAGTATTTT. This codes for CASSWPGLAGGATDTQYF. The chain is built from TRBV12-3 or TRBV12-4 and TRBJ2-3, with TRBD2 matching 15 bases. This CDR3 comprises 18 residues. Trimming removed 4 bases from V and 2 bases from J; junction bases left unmatched: 7.